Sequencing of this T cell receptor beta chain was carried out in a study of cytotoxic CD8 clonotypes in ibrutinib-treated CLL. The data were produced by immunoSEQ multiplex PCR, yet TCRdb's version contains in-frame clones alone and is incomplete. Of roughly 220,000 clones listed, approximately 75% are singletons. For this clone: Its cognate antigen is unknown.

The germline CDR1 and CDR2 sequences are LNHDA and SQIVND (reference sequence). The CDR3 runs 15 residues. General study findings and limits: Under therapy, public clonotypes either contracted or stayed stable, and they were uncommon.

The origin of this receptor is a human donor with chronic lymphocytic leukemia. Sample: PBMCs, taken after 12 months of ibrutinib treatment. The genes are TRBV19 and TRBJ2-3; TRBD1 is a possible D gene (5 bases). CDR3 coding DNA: TGTGCTTCCGGAGCAGGGTGGGGCGGCACAGATACGCAGTATTTT. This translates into CASGAGWGGTDTQYF.